The T cell receptor beta chain under discussion was sequenced for a study of blood T cell repertoires in COVID-19. Background on the study: Whether acute or convalescent, the COVID-19 samples came from the United States, Italy and Spain.

CDR3 length: 14 residues. V dropped 10 bases and J dropped 9; count of bases not matched to a gene: 13. Per the germline V gene, CDR1 is MNHNY and CDR2 is SVGAGI (reference sequence). Some clones are missing from TCRdb's copy, which holds only in-frame ones; the method was immunoSEQ multiplex PCR. The sample lists some 100,000 clones, 75% to 90% occurring once. Sequences were obtained from peripheral blood. This receptor was obtained from a woman aged 45-65 years with acute or convalescent COVID-19. J is TRBJ2-1 and V is TRBV6-6; 9 positions match TRBD1. The CDR3 bases are TGTGCCACTAAGTGGGGACAGGGTAATGGTGAGCAGTTCTTC. Encoded protein: CATKWGQGNGEQFF.